This T cell receptor (beta chain) was sequenced for a study of high-grade serous ovarian cancer treatment subgroups. The tumor samples were collected prior to definitive surgery or chemotherapy. As regards this clone: The antigen remains unidentified.

The V gene lost 4 bases and the J gene lost 0 bases, with 10 bases spanning the gap. This CDR3 has 15 residues. CDR1 and CDR2 (germline): KGHSY, FQNENV. Study-wide findings and caveats: Only CDR3 was analyzed; CDR1 and CDR2 were not. These tumor repertoires lack spatial information from bulk sequencing.

The method was immunoSEQ multiplex PCR; TCRdb's version includes in-frame clones alone and lacks a portion of them. The data contain 7,500 or so clones, roughly 79% of them singletons. This receptor was taken from a human donor with high-grade serous ovarian cancer. The chain combines TRBV16 with TRBJ1-3; D uncertain. Sequenced sample: tumor tissue. The CDR3 loop reads CASSPLTTSGNTIYF. For the CDR3, the DNA is TGTGCCAGCAGCCCATTAACAACCTCTGGAAACACCATATATTTT.